A single sample gave rise to the 5 T cell receptor beta chains below, sequenced in a study of blood T cells in healthy people across ages. A second roughly 6 to 11 cycle PCR used barcoded and J-beta primers. A single record per CDR3 protein comes from TCRdb applying MiXCR to the 5' RACE reads. The sample contains roughly 730,000 distinct CDR3 sequences, about 61% of which appear only once. The specimen was blood. These receptors came from a man in his forties in good health.

The rearrangement links TRBV6-6 to TRBJ1-6; TRBD1 agrees at 7 bases. CDR3 length: 17 residues. Losses at the gene ends were 6 bases for V and 0 bases for J; bases not matched to a gene: 8. Germline V gives CDR1 MNHNY, CDR2 SVGAGI (reference sequence). The CDR3, as DNA: TGTGCCAGCAGCATCGGGACAGATAGCTCCTATAATTCACCCCTCCACTTT. It translates to CASSIGTDSSYNSPLHF.

This chain uses TRBV5-1 with TRBJ1-2; no definite D call. Germline values: CDR1 SGHRS, CDR2 YFSETQ. This CDR3 contains 15 residues. V shed 0 bases and J shed 8 bases, with 17 bases lying between them. CDR3 coding DNA: TGCGCCAGCAGCTTGGAGCTGGGTGAGGGAAGCGGCTACACCTTC. Its translation: CASSLELGEGSGYTF. The full variable domain, completed using reference TRBV5-1 and TRBJ1-2, is KAGVTQTPRYLIKTRGQQVTLSCSPISGHRSVSWYQQTPGQGLQFLFEYFSETQRNKGNFPGRFSGRQFSNSRSEMNVSTLELGDSALYLCASSLELGEGSGYTFGSGTRLTVV.

The V call is TRBV24-1, the J call TRBJ2-7, with D possibly being TRBD1 or TRBD2 (5 bases each). In germline, CDR1 is KGHDR, CDR2 SFDVKD. V was cut by 5 bases and J by 5 bases, with 6 bases left in between. This CDR3 has 11 residues. CDR3 nucleotide sequence: TGTGCCACCAGTGGAGGGGACGAGCAGTACTTC. It specifies CATSGGDEQYF.

This chain uses TRBV7-2 with TRBJ1-5; tentatively, D is TRBD1 (6 bases). V was shortened by 6 bases and J by 6 bases, with 15 bases between the two germline ends. The CDR3 runs to 14 residues. From germline, CDR1 is SGHTA and CDR2 FQGNSA. CDR3 DNA sequence: TGTGCCAGCAGTCCACGTGGGGGCGGTCAGCCCCAGCATTTT. Encoded protein: CASSPRGGGQPQHF.

CDR3 in DNA: TGTGCCACCAGCCCCCCTTTCATGCATAACGAGCAGTACTTC. The encoded protein is CATSPPFMHNEQYF. This rearrangement joins TRBV15 to TRBJ2-5; unclear D gene. The DNA end is more similar to TRBJ2-7, so the J call may be wrong. Germline V gene data show CDR1 as LNHNV and CDR2 as YYDKDF (reference sequence). This CDR3 contains 14 residues.